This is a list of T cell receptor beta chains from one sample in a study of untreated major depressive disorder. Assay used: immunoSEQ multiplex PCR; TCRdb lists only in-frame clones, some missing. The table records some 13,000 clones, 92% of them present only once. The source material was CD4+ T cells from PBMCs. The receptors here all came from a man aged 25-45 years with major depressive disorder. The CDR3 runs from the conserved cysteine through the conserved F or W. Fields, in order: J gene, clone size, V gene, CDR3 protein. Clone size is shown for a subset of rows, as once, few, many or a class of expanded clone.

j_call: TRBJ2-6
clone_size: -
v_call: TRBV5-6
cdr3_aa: CASSLLQGSGANVLTF

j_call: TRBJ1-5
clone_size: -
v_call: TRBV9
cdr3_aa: CASSAGRDQPQHF

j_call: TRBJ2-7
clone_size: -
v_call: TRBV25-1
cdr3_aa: CASSESAAYSYEQYF

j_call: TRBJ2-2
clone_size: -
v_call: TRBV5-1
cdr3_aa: CASSLLSDTGELFF

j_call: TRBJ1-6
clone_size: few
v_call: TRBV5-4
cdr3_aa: CASSTGQGDSPLHF

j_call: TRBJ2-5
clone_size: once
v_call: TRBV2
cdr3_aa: CASVATGRETQYF

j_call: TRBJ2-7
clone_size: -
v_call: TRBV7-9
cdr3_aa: CASSFVAVNEQYF

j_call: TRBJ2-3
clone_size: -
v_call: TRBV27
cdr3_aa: CASSLLRGGDTDTQYF

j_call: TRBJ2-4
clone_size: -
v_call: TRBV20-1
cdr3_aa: CSARGKNIQYF

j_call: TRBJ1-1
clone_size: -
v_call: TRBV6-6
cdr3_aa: CASRTGGMNTEAFF

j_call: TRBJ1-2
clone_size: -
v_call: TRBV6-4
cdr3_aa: CARLRGTGPNYGYTF

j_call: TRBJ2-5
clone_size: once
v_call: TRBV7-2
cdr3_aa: CASSVNRGRETQYF

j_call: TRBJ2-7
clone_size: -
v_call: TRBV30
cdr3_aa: CAWSASPGGQYF

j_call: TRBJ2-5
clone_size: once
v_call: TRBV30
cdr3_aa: CAWGSGSDQETQYF

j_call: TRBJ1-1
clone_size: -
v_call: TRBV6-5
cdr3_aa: CASSRDRGASEAFF

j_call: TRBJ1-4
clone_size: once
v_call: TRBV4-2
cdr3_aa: CASSQGDGNEKLFF

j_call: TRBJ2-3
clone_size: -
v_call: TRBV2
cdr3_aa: CASRRTGRTDTQYF

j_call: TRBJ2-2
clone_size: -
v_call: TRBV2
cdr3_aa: CASTRTTGELFF

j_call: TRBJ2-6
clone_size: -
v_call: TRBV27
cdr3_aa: CASSLGTGTGANVLTF

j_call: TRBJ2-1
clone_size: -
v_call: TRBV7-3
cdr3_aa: CASSSSTGTGSYNEQFF

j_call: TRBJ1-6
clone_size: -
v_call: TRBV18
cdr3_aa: CASSTGIPRDSPLHF

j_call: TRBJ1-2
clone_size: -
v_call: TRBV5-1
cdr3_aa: CASSSNGAHQGYTF

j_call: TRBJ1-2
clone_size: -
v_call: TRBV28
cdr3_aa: CASSRTGRGYTF

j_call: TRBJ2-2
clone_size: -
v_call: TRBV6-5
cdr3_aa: CASRAGGESGELFF

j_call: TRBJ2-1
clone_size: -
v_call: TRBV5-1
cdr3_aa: CASSFLAGSNEQFF

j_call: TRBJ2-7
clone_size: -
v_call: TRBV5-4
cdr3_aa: CASSSGTSGGYEQYF